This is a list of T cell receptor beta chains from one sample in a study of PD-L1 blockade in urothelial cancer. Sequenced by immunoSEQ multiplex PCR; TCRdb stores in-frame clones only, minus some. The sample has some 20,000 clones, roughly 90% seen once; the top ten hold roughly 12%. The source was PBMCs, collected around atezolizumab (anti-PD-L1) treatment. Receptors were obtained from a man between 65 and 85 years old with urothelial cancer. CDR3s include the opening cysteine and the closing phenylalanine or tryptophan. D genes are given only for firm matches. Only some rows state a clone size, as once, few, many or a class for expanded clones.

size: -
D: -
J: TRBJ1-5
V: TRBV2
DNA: TGTGCCAGCATTATGGGAGTAGGGCAGCCCCAGCATTTT
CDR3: CASIMGVGQPQHF

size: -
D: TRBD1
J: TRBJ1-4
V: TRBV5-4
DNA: TGTGCCAGCAGCCTTCCCGGGACAGGCAATGAAAAACTGTTTTTT
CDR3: CASSLPGTGNEKLFF

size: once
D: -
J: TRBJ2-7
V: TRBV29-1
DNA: TGCAGCGTACGCGGTTTCGGGGGTCTCTCCGAGCAGTACTTC
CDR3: CSVRGFGGLSEQYF

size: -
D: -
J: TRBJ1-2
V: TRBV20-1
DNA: TGCAGTGCTAGAGATATTGATGGCTACACCTTC
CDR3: CSARDIDGYTF

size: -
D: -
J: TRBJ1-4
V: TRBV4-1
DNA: TGCGCCAGCAGCCGGGTGGCGGGGAATGAAAAACTGTTTTTT
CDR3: CASSRVAGNEKLFF

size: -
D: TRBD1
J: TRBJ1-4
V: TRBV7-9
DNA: TGTGCCAGCGGACAGGGAGATGAAAAACTGTTTTTT
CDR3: CASGQGDEKLFF

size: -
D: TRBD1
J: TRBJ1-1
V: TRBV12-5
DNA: TGTGCTAGTGGTTTGGTACCAGCCCCGGACAGGGGGGAAGCTTTCTTT
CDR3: CASGLVPAPDRGEAFF

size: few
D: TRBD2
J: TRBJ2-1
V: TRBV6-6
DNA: TGTGCCAGCAGTTACCCTGGACTAGCGGGGGTCAATGAGCAGTTCTTC
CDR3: CASSYPGLAGVNEQFF

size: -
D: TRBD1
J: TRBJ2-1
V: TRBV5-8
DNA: TGTGCCAGCAGCTTGACAGGGGGCGAGCAGTTCTTC
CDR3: CASSLTGGEQFF

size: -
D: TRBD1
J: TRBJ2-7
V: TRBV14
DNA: TGTGCCAGCAGCCCGGACAGGGTGGGGTCGCAGTACTTC
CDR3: CASSPDRVGSQYF

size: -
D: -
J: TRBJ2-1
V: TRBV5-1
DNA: TGCGCCAGCAGCTTGGGGACAGACAGCTCCTACAATGAGCAGTTCTTC
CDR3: CASSLGTDSSYNEQFF

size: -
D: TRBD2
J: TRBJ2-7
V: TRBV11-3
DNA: TGTGCCAGCAGCTTAGGGACTAGCGGGGGAGGTCTCGAGCAGTACTTC
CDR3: CASSLGTSGGGLEQYF

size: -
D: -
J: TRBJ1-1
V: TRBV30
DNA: TGTGCCTGGACGGAAGAGAACACTAAAGCTTTCTTT
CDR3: CAWTEENTKAFF

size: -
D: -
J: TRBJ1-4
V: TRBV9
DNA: TGTGCCAGCAGCGTAGATACCCAGGGTAATGAAAAACTGTTTTTT
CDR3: CASSVDTQGNEKLFF

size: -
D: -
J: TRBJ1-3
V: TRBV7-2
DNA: TGTGCCAGCAGCCGTAACAGCAATATGTACTCTGGAAACACCATATATTTT
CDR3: CASSRNSNMYSGNTIYF

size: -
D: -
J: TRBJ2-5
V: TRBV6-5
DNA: TGTGCCAGCAGTTACTCGACACTTCTGAAACAAGAGACCCAGTACTTC
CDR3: CASSYSTLLKQETQYF

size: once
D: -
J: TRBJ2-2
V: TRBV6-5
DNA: TGTGCCAGCAGTTACGGGGAGACCGGGGAGCTGTTTTTT
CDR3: CASSYGETGELFF

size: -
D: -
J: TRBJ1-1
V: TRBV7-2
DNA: TGTGCCAGCAGCCCGGACATCGACGCTTTCTTT
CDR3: CASSPDIDAFF

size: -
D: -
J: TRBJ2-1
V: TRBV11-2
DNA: TGTGCCAGCAGCTTAGCCGGGTCCTACAATGAGCAGTTCTTC
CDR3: CASSLAGSYNEQFF

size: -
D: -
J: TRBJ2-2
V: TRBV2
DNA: TGTGCCAGCAGTGACAGTATGGCCGGGGAGCTGTTTTTT
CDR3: CASSDSMAGELFF

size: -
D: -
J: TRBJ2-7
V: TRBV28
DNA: TGTGCCAGCAATCTGAGGGTGGGCAAGAACGAGCAGTACTTC
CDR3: CASNLRVGKNEQYF

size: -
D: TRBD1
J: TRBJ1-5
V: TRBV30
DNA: TGTGCCTGGACTGGACAGGGCAATCAGCCCCAGCATTTT
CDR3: CAWTGQGNQPQHF

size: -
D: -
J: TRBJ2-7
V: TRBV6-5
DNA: TGTGCCAGCGGACAGAGTCAGACCTACGAGCAGTACTTC
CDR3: CASGQSQTYEQYF

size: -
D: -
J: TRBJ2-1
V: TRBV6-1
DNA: TGTGCCAGCAGTGAAGAACATTCGCACAATGAGCAGTTCTTC
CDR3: CASSEEHSHNEQFF

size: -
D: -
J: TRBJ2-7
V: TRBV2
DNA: TGTGCCAGCAGTGAAGCGCACCCACTAGCTTCGTTTTCCTACGAGCAGTACTTC
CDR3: CASSEAHPLASFSYEQYF

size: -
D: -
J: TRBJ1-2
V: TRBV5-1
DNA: TGCGCCAGCAGCTTAATACAGGGTTCAGGTGGCTACACCTTC
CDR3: CASSLIQGSGGYTF

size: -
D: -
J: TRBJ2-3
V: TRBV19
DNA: TGTGCCAGTAGTATAGGGTGGCATACGCAGTATTTT
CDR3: CASSIGWHTQYF

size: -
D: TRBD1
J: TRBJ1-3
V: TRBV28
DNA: TGTGCCAGCAGTTTCCGACCCTCGACAGGGCTTGGAAACACCATATATTTT
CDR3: CASSFRPSTGLGNTIYF

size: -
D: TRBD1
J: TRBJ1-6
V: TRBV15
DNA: TGTGCCACCAGCAGAGCGGGACAGGGAAATTCACCCCTCCACTTT
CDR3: CATSRAGQGNSPLHF

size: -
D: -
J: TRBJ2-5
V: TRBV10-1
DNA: TGCGCCAGCAGTGAGAGTCTAGCGCCTCAAGAGACCCAGTACTTC
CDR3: CASSESLAPQETQYF

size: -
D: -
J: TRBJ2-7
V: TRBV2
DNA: TGTGCCAGCAGTAAGGGACACAAGGTCTACGAGCAGTACTTC
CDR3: CASSKGHKVYEQYF

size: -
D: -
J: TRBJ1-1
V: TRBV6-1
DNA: TGTGCCAGCAGGGGTAATGAAGGAGGGCGCACTGAAGCTTTCTTT
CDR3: CASRGNEGGRTEAFF

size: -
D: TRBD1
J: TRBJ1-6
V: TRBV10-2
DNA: TGCGCCAGCAGTGAGAGGGGGCTGGGTTCACCCCTCCACTTT
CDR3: CASSERGLGSPLHF

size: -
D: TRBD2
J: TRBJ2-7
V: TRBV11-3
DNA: TGTGCCAGCAGCTTAGTTACTAGCGGGGGGAATTACGAGCAGTACTTC
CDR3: CASSLVTSGGNYEQYF